These 18 T cell receptor beta chains originate from one sample sequenced in a study of T-cell reconstitution after alpha-beta-depleted transplantation in children. It was with unique molecular identifiers that the TCRbeta library was prepared. TCRdb ran MiXCR on the PCR reads and lists one entry per CDR3 protein. The data show just under 550,000 distinct CDR3 sequences, around 17% seen once. Sequences were derived from PBMCs from the stem cell graft donor, sampled from the stem cell graft. The receptors come from a human donor who donated a stem cell graft to a child with acute lymphoblastic leukemia.

This chain joins TRBV6-5 and TRBJ1-6, with 7 bases aligning to TRBD1. This CDR3 region has 15 residues. Trimming removed 2 bases from V and 9 bases from J; junction bases left unmatched: 7. Per the germline V gene, CDR1 is MNHEY and CDR2 is SVGAGI. This CDR3 is CASSYGAGGLSPLHF. The CDR3 DNA is TGTGCCAGCAGTTACGGGGCAGGGGGTCTTTCACCCCTCCACTTT.

CDR3 region: CSSGSWTPNWEQFF. CDR3 coding DNA: TGCAGCTCCGGGTCCTGGACCCCGAATTGGGAGCAGTTCTTC. V and J are TRBV20-1 and TRBJ2-1; D not resolved. Germline V CDR1 and CDR2: DFQATT, SNEGSKA (reference sequence). This CDR3 has 14 amino acids.

This clonotype was counted only a few times. This chain joins TRBV29-1 and TRBJ1-2, with a tentative D call TRBD1 (5 bases). CDR1 is SQVTM and CDR2 is ANQGSEA in the germline V gene. The V end was cut by 3 bases, the J end by 7 bases, with 12 bases between. This CDR3 has 12 amino acids. The CDR3: CSVELGRGGYTF. The CDR3 DNA follows: TGCAGCGTTGAGTTGGGTAGGGGTGGCTACACCTTC.

The CDR3 here is CASSPEGGGREYF. Here the CDR3 DNA reads TGTGCCAGCAGTCCTGAAGGGGGCGGGAGAGAATATTTT. The chain couples TRBV12-3 or TRBV12-4 to TRBJ2-3; either TRBD1 or TRBD2 may supply D (7 bases each). The CDR3 is 13 amino acids. V lost 5 bases to trimming and J lost 15 bases, with 21 bases between them.

The chain employs TRBV10-2 and TRBJ2-7; TRBD2 matches 8 bases. J gave up 4 bases and V 3 bases, and 11 bases lay outside the gene matches. The length of the CDR3 is 16 residues. Per the germline V gene, CDR1 is WSHSY and CDR2 is SAAADI. The CDR3 sequence is CASSDSAGGVQYEQYF. The CDR3 nucleotides read TGCGCCAGCAGTGACTCCGCCGGGGGGGTACAGTACGAGCAGTACTTC.

This clonotype was counted many times. CDR3 bases: TGCGCCAGCAGGCGACTAGCGGGAGATGCCGAGCAGTACTTC. This translates into CASRRLAGDAEQYF. The gene calls are TRBV5-1 and TRBJ2-7; TRBD2 agrees at 12 bases. This CDR3 is 14 amino acids long. The germline V gene has CDR1 SGHRS and CDR2 YFSETQ. V was clipped by 5 bases and J by 6 bases; unmatched bases: 6.

The table lists this clonotype with a few counts. The chain is built from TRBV12-3 or TRBV12-4 and TRBJ1-5; D might be TRBD1 (5 bases). This CDR3 has 14 amino acids. Trimming took off 1 base at V and 6 bases at J, with 10 bases between the two ends. CDR3 residues: CASSLVRGGQPQHF. DNA for the CDR3: TGTGCCAGCAGTTTAGTAAGGGGTGGTCAGCCCCAGCATTTT.

This clonotype was detected ten times or more. The V and J genes are TRBV7-3 and TRBJ1-1, with a tentative D call TRBD1 (6 bases). CDR1 SGHTA and CDR2 FQGTGA come from the germline V gene. The V end lost 5 bases, the J end lost 2 bases, and 9 bases lay between the germline ends. The CDR3 runs to 13 residues. CDR3 sequence reads: CASSNRVNTEAFF. DNA of the CDR3: TGTGCCAGCAGCAACAGGGTTAACACTGAAGCTTTCTTT.

The chain is built from TRBV7-9 and TRBJ1-3, with D perhaps TRBD1 (5 bases). V lost 8 bases to trimming and J lost 4 bases, with 9 bases between them. The CDR3 length is 12 residues. The germline V gene has CDR1 SEHNR and CDR2 FQNEAQ (reference sequence). The CDR3 nucleotides are TGTGCCAGCGGGGACGGCGGAAACACCATATATTTT. Residues: CASGDGGNTIYF.

This clonotype occurred a few times. The chain has TRBV11-2 and TRBJ2-1; unclear D gene. This CDR3 contains 16 residues. Germline V gene lookup returns CDR1 SGHAT and CDR2 FQNNGV. Trimming removed 0 bases at V and 0 bases at J, with 9 bases between. The CDR3 DNA reads as TGTGCCAGCAGCTTAGATTCGGTTAGCTCCTACAATGAGCAGTTCTTC. It codes for CASSLDSVSSYNEQFF. Looking up the rest from reference TRBV11-2 and TRBJ2-1 gives the full variable domain: EAGVAQSPRYKIIEKRQSVAFWCNPISGHATLYWYQQILGQGPKLLIQFQNNGVVDDSQLPKDRFSAERLKGVDSTLKIQPAKLEDSAVYLCASSLDSVSSYNEQFFGPGTRLTVL.

The genes are TRBV3-1 and TRBJ2-1, with TRBD2 matching 7 bases. CDR3 length: 16 residues. V dropped 1 base and J dropped 4; count of bases not matched to a gene: 7. CDR1 and CDR2 (germline): LGHDT, YNNKEL (reference sequence). CDR3 residues: CASSQVRLAVYNEQFF. In DNA form, the CDR3 reads TGTGCCAGCAGCCAAGTCCGGCTAGCGGTTTACAATGAGCAGTTCTTC.

This chain uses TRBV29-1 with TRBJ2-7; the match to TRBD1 covers 9 bases. Germline lookup yields CDR1 SQVTM and CDR2 ANQGSEA. The length of the CDR3 is 15 residues. Trimming cost V 3 bases and J 3 bases; bases outside gene matches: 9. Written as DNA, the CDR3 is TGCAGCGTTGACTTCCCCGGGACAGGGTGCTACGAGCAGTACTTC. This gives the protein CSVDFPGTGCYEQYF.

This clonotype was detected only a few times. The rearrangement links TRBV9 to TRBJ2-2; TRBD2 might be the D (6 bases). V gave up 1 base and J gave up 2 bases, with 9 bases separating them. Germline V gene data show CDR1 as SGDLS and CDR2 as YYNGEE. CDR3 length equals 15 residues. In nucleotides, the CDR3 is TGTGCCAGCAGCGTATTAGCGGAAAACACCGGGGAGCTGTTTTTT. Protein: CASSVLAENTGELFF.

This clonotype has a handful of counts. V usage is TRBV9 and J usage is TRBJ2-1; TRBD2 matches 7 bases. With 4 bases clipped from V and 5 bases from J, the junction kept 6 bases outside the gene matches. The CDR3 runs 14 residues. Germline-derived CDR1 and CDR2 are SGDLS and YYNGEE. The DNA of the CDR3 is TGTGCCAGCAGCTCATCTAGCGGAGACAATGAGCAGTTCTTC. It yields the protein CASSSSSGDNEQFF. The full variable domain, rest sourced from reference TRBV9 and TRBJ2-1, is DSGVTQTPKHLITATGQRVTLRCSPRSGDLSVYWYQQSLDQGLQFLIQYYNGEERAKGNILERFSAQQFPDLHSELNLSSLELGDSALYFCASSSSSGDNEQFFGPGTRLTVL.

This clonotype showed up just a few times. The chain uses TRBV15 and TRBJ2-7, with D unresolved. CDR3 length equals 13 residues. V was cut by 0 bases and J by 11 bases, with 14 bases left in between. Germline lookup yields CDR1 LNHNV and CDR2 YYDKDF (reference sequence). The CDR3 loop is CATSRDEVASKYF. CDR3 coding DNA: TGTGCCACCAGCAGAGATGAGGTCGCGAGCAAGTACTTC.

The table lists this clonotype with many counts. The V and J genes are TRBV27 and TRBJ2-5; D unclear. CDR3 length: 13 amino acids. CDR1 is MNHEY, CDR2 SMNVEV, per germline (reference sequence). V was clipped by 6 bases and J by 0 bases, with 8 bases between them. DNA for the CDR3: TGTGCCAGCAGGGGTAGGGACCAAGAGACCCAGTACTTC. It is translated as CASRGRDQETQYF.

The table lists this clonotype with a few counts. The rearrangement uses TRBV29-1 and TRBJ1-5; a weak D match, TRBD1 (6 bases). V gave up 3 bases and J gave up 6 bases, with 12 bases separating them. CDR1 is SQVTM, CDR2 ANQGSEA, per germline. The CDR3 is 13 residues long. The CDR3 reads CSVDGGPGQPQHF. DNA for the CDR3: TGCAGCGTTGACGGGGGGCCCGGTCAGCCCCAGCATTTT. Full variable domain (remainder filled in from reference TRBV29-1 and TRBJ1-5): SAVISQKPSRDICQRGTSLTIQCQVDSQVTMMFWYRQQPGQSLTLIATANQGSEATYESGFVIDKFPISRPNLTFSTLTVSNMSPEDSSIYLCSVDGGPGQPQHFGDGTRLSIL.

The V gene is TRBV24-1, the J gene TRBJ2-7, with 9 positions matching TRBD1. Germline V CDR1 and CDR2: KGHDR, SFDVKD. Losses at the gene ends were 1 base for V and 6 bases for J; bases not matched to a gene: 6. This CDR3 contains 15 residues. CDR3 protein: CATSDFNTGGGEQYF. In DNA, the CDR3 is TGTGCCACCAGTGATTTTAATACAGGGGGCGGCGAGCAGTACTTC.